This T cell receptor beta chain was retrieved from a study of beta chain features in type 1 diabetes. Whole-study findings and limits: Shorter TCRB CDR3s, moderately but significantly so, marked every one of the four CD4+ subsets in Type 1 diabetes patients. The study found fewer insertions and more deletions at VDJ junctions in type 1 diabetes patients.

On this clone itself: The antigen is unknown.

All of the isolated RNA was reverse transcribed, so expressed TCRB transcripts were sequenced. Using immunoSEQ multiplex PCR, the repertoire was profiled, and TCRdb retains in-frame clones only, with some absent. This sample has about 660,000 clones, with over 12% found just once. The V and J ends lost 4 bases and 3 bases respectively, with 13 bases between them. This CDR3 contains 14 residues. CDR1 and CDR2 (germline): LNHDA, SQIVND (reference sequence). J is TRBJ2-7 and V is TRBV19; unclear D gene. This sequence originates from a man aged 18 to 35 with type 1 diabetes. The sequenced sample was naive CD4+ T cells from blood. CDR3 bases: TGTGCCAGTAGTACCCCAGGCCAGCTCTACGAGCAGTACTTC. Translation: CASSTPGQLYEQYF.